A single sample is the source of the 10 T cell receptor beta chains below, sequenced in a study of CD8+ T cells in alopecia areata. Isolated RNA was reverse transcribed into cDNA used as the sequencing template. Repertoires were generated with immunoSEQ multiplex PCR, while TCRdb's copy carries only in-frame clones and drops some. The sample shows 200,000 to 250,000 clones, less than 45% of them seen only once. Treatment meaning: oral pan-JAK inhibitor, 5-10 mg twice daily. This material consisted of CD4+ T cells sorted from blood, taken at roughly week 30, from a patient treated with tofacitinib. The receptors here all came from a human donor with alopecia areata.

This clone was found a few times. The rearrangement joins TRBV7-8 to TRBJ2-4; D ambiguous. The V end was cut by 5 bases, the J end by 2 bases, with 13 bases between. The CDR3 runs to 15 residues. Germline lookup yields CDR1 SGHVS and CDR2 FQNEAQ. This CDR3 reads CASSPIRFPKNIQYF. CDR3 coding DNA: TGTGCCAGCAGCCCAATCAGATTTCCCAAAAACATTCAGTACTTC.

In this sample, this clone turned up a few times. V is TRBV5-1 and J is TRBJ2-3, with 10 nucleotides matching TRBD1. V shed 3 bases and J 2 bases; nucleotides not matched to a gene: 3. The CDR3 spans 15 residues. Germline V gene data show CDR1 as SGHRS and CDR2 as YFSETQ. CDR3 sequence (DNA): TGCGCCAGCAGCTCCGGGACAGGGGTCACAGATACGCAGTATTTT. As protein: CASSSGTGVTDTQYF.

J is TRBJ2-1 and V is TRBV4-1; 10 nucleotides align to TRBD1. V gave up 4 bases and J gave up 8 bases; unmatched junction bases: 8. The CDR3 sequence is 15 residues long. Per germline, CDR1 MGHRA and CDR2 YSYEKL. CDR3 in amino acids: CASSLPGQGKDEQFF. Here the CDR3 DNA reads TGCGCCAGCAGCCTACCGGGACAGGGGAAGGATGAGCAGTTCTTC.

This sequence joins TRBV6-1 and TRBJ2-7; 13 bases are a match to TRBD2. CDR1 MNHNS and CDR2 SASEGT come from the germline V gene. The length of the CDR3 is 15 residues. Unmatched junction bases numbered 4, after V lost 5 bases and J lost 3 bases. CDR3 residues: CASSRGTSGDYEQYF. The CDR3 nucleotides are TGTGCCAGCAGTAGAGGGACTAGCGGGGACTACGAGCAGTACTTC.

This clone was detected once. J is TRBJ2-1 and V is TRBV7-8; 9 nucleotides match TRBD1. The CDR3 consists of 15 residues. CDR1 is SGHVS, CDR2 FQNEAQ, per germline. V was pared by 5 bases and J by 7 bases, with 9 bases of the junction left unmatched. The DNA of the CDR3 is TGTGCCAGCAGCGGGCCGGGACAGGGTGGAAATGAGCAGTTCTTC. The encoded protein is CASSGPGQGGNEQFF.

This clone was observed a handful of times. This sequence joins TRBV2 and TRBJ1-1; TRBD1 is a possible D gene (5 bases). Trimming pared 6 bases from V and 4 bases from J, leaving 12 bases between. CDR3 size: 13 residues. The V gene's germline CDR1 is SNHLY and CDR2 FYNNEI. The CDR3 sequence: CASSVDQGTEAFF. The CDR3 DNA reads as TGTGCCAGCAGCGTTGACCAGGGCACTGAAGCTTTCTTT.

This rearrangement joins TRBV20-1 to TRBJ2-1, with a tentative D call TRBD1 (5 bases). Germline values: CDR1 DFQATT, CDR2 SNEGSKA (reference sequence). CDR3 size: 11 residues. V was pared by 2 bases and J by 13 bases, with 12 bases between. The CDR3 sequence: CSARWGRGQFF. The DNA of the CDR3 is TGCAGTGCTAGATGGGGCCGAGGCCAGTTCTTC.

This chain links TRBV7-9 with TRBJ1-6, with D tentatively TRBD1 (6 bases). This CDR3 contains 19 residues. V dropped 2 bases and J dropped 0 bases, with 17 bases sitting between them. Germline CDR1 SEHNR, CDR2 FQNEAQ (reference sequence). The CDR3 sequence is CASSLPVTDRSSYNSPLHF. The DNA for the CDR3 is TGTGCCAGCAGCTTACCGGTGACAGACAGGAGCTCCTATAATTCACCCCTCCACTTT.

The CDR3 region is CASSSAWARDTGELFF. CDR3 DNA: TGTGCCAGCAGTTCGGCGTGGGCCAGGGACACCGGGGAGCTGTTTTTT. This chain uses TRBV7-3 with TRBJ2-2; weak D call: TRBD1 (5 bases). V was shortened by 6 bases and J by 3 bases, with 17 bases between the two germline ends. CDR3 length: 16 amino acids. Germline CDR1 is SGHTA and CDR2 is FQGTGA.

This clone is deemed medium-sized (0.01 to 0.1%). V is TRBV19 and J is TRBJ1-4; possible D gene TRBD1, 6 bases. The germline V gene has CDR1 LNHDA and CDR2 SQIVND (reference sequence). V lost 9 bases and J 4 bases, leaving 18 bases between the germline ends. The CDR3 has 15 amino acids. CDR3 sequence (DNA): TGTGCCAGCTCTACGTTGACAGGCTTTAATGAAAAACTGTTTTTT. Encoded protein: CASSTLTGFNEKLFF.